This paragraph covers one TCR beta chain sequence. Its target antigen remains unknown. One base away there is no much larger clone; base qualities are not given. This specimen comes from a study of tumor-infiltrating lymphocytes in localized non-small cell lung cancer (dated by TCRdb to about 2021). For the study in its entirety: Several histologies were represented in the cohort, which also included both smokers and never-smokers as well as patients whose samples were collected after neoadjuvant chemotherapy. In total, the ICON cohort consisted of over a hundred surgical patients with localized non-small cell lung cancer who had their tumors resected. Each patient contributed resected tumor tissue and uninvolved lung tissue from the same patient, described as non-adjacent to the tumor. Flow cytometry, multiplex immunofluorescence, RNA-seq, exome sequencing and proteomics were applied to the same patients as TCR sequencing, which was one of several integrated assays. For approximately 50 patients, immunoSEQ T-cell fraction was compared between paired tumor and uninvolved lung.

Trimming at the junction amounts to 5 bases on V and 11 bases on J, and the germline ends lie 25 bases apart. Spanning cysteine to phenylalanine, the CDR3 consists of 15 amino acids. This entry keeps only the CDR3 DNA: 45 bases, framed from base 1. Based on the germline V gene, the CDR1 and CDR2 sequences are SGHRS and YFSETQ. Patient enrollment in ICON started in the first half of 2016, and the final patient was enrolled in late 2018. From a subcohort of 70 or so patients, fresh tumor and matched uninvolved tissue were collected for in-depth immune analyses, including TCR sequencing. DNA for TCR sequencing was isolated from bulk tissue, and no cell sorting was done. TCR sequencing with the immunoSEQ assay provided the T-cell fraction in tumor and uninvolved lung tissue. In the source study's methods: In the survival analysis, patients were divided into a high T-cell fraction group (upper tertile) and a low T-cell fraction group (lower two tertiles), and the two groups were compared using a log-rank test. Paired tumor versus uninvolved lung differences in T-cell fraction were tested with a signed-rank test. TCRdb retrieved this table from immuneACCESS and kept in-frame rearrangements only. Not all clones are present; in checked studies, unresolved V genes account for under half, and no reason is known for the remainder. D and trimming were read from the DNA, whereas the V and J calls and clone size are those reported in that table. This sample lists just under 7,500 clones; roughly three quarters were detected once. Roughly 4.8% of the sample goes to the ten largest clones.

The full study reports these points: The TCR-derived T-cell fraction showed no difference between the flow cytometry-defined immunotypes IM1 (good prognosis) and IM2 (poor prognosis). Higher T cell infiltration in tumors than in uninvolved lung tissue was supported by TCRbeta sequencing, consistent with immunofluorescence CD3 counts. Because different assays used different pieces of the same tissue, technical variation could not be distinguished from intratumor heterogeneity. Because assay coverage varied across patients depending on available tissue quantity, TCR sequencing was performed for only a subset of the cohort.

The sample comprised uninvolved lung tissue not adjacent to the tumor. The receptor comes from a human donor with non-small cell lung cancer. The sequence is built from TRBV5-1 and TRBJ1-1; tentative D gene TRBD1, with 6 bases matching. In nucleotide form, the sequence is TGCGCCAGCAGGGGACCAAGACAGGACCTAGGGAGTGCTTTCTTT. This codes for CASRGPRQDLGSAFF.